Reported below is one TCR beta chain. Its target is unknown. This record comes from a study of cytomegalovirus exposure and HLA in healthy donors. Broader study findings: A missense variant in DCLRE1C was later tied to TCR beta V- and J-gene trimming.

The CDR3 length is 16 residues. The germline CDR1 and CDR2 sequences are MDHEN and SYDVKM. V dropped 5 bases and J dropped 4 bases, with 15 bases sitting between them. The PCR contained 60 Vbeta and 13 Jbeta primers. Method: immunoSEQ multiplex PCR; TCRdb's copy keeps in-frame clones and lacks some. The repertoire consists of about 160,000 clones, with around 80% occurring once and the leading ten covering roughly 2%. The sample was PBMCs. The chain has TRBV28 and TRBJ1-6; possible D gene TRBD1, 6 bases. This clonotype originated in a man between 40 and 49 years old in good health and CMV-seronegative. CDR3 protein: CASSQRGTSYNSPLHF. CDR3 nucleotide sequence: TGTGCCAGCAGTCAGAGGGGGACAAGTTATAATTCACCCCTCCACTTT. Together with reference TRBV28 and TRBJ1-6, the CDR3 gives the full variable domain: DVKVTQSSRYLVKRTGEKVFLECVQDMDHENMFWYRQDPGLGLRLIYFSYDVKMKEKGDIPEGYSVSREKKERFSLILESASTNQTSMYLCASSQRGTSYNSPLHFGNGTRLTVT.